One and the same sample provided the 16 T cell receptor beta chains below, sequenced in a study of spatial heterogeneity in lung cancer. Time point defined: sample taken at primary tumor resection. Unsorted whole RNA from tumor, nontumor lung or frozen PBMC underwent sequencing. TCRdb re-derived calls from the 5' RACE reads in MiXCR, one entry per CDR3 protein. The repertoire holds about 12,000 distinct CDR3 sequences, with roughly 3.9% as singletons. This specimen consisted of PBMCs, obtained at surgery. The receptors originated from a male donor with early-stage non-small cell lung cancer.

Comment on this clonotype: This beta chain represents an off-target read in a library built for alpha chains; its size is of limited meaning. The chain has TRBV2 and TRBJ1-4; possibly TRBD1 for D (5 bases). Trimming stripped 1 base from V and 8 bases from J, with 11 bases between. The CDR3 consists of 14 residues. Germline loops: CDR1 SNHLY, CDR2 FYNNEI. As DNA, the CDR3 is TGTGCCAGCAGTGAAGAGGCAGGGAGGGAAAAACTGTTTTTT. This encodes CASSEEAGREKLFF. Filled out from reference TRBV2 and TRBJ1-4, the complete variable domain reads EPEVTQTPSHQVTQMGQEVILRCVPISNHLYFYWYRQILGQKVEFLVSFYNNEISEKSEIFDDQFSVERPDGSNFTLKIRSTKLEDSAMYFCASSEEAGREKLFFGSGTQLSVL.

This clonotype was detected ten times or more. This beta chain is an off-target read within a library intended for alpha chains, so its frequency means little. The V call is TRBV28, the J call TRBJ2-5; D not certain. This CDR3 has 14 amino acids. Trimming took off 7 bases at V and 0 bases at J, with 12 bases between the two ends. Germline-derived CDR1 and CDR2 are MDHEN and SYDVKM. CDR3 in DNA: TGTGCCAGCAACCGGCTCCGTAACCAAGAGACCCAGTACTTC. The encoded protein is CASNRLRNQETQYF.

In this sample, this clonotype turned up many times. Found in a library prepared for alpha chains, this beta chain is an off-target read, and its abundance has little meaning. This chain uses TRBV12-2 with TRBJ1-2; the table assigns TRBD1, which was not confirmed against the DNA. TRBV12-2 is a documented pseudogene. This CDR3 is 15 amino acids long. CDR3 DNA: TGTGCAAGTCGCTTTCAGGGAGTGAAGGACTATGGCTACACCTTC. Translation gives CASRFQGVKDYGYTF.

This clonotype was recorded many times. Little can be read into the size of this beta chain, an off-target read in a library designed for alpha chains. CDR3 sequence (DNA): TGTGCCAGCACTCCGGTAACAGGGACAGGGGCCTATGGCTACACCTTC. Its translation: CASTPVTGTGAYGYTF. The chain uses TRBV6-5 and TRBJ1-2; 10 bases are a match to TRBD1. CDR3 length: 16 residues. Trimming at V came to 7 bases and at J to 4 bases, leaving 12 bases not matched to a gene. From germline, CDR1 is MNHEY and CDR2 SVGAGI.

The table lists this clonotype with many counts. The library was built for alpha chains, so this beta chain is an off-target read and its size means little. The chain joins TRBV25-1 to TRBJ2-6, with TRBD1 matching over 7 bases. The germline CDR1 and CDR2 sequences are MGHDK and SYGVNS. CDR3 length: 17 amino acids. The trim removed 7 bases at V and 0 bases at J, leaving 9 bases unmatched. Here the CDR3 DNA reads TGTGCCAGCAACGTTCGGGACAGAAACTCTGGGGCCAACGTCCTGACTTTC. As protein: CASNVRDRNSGANVLTF.

Regarding this clonotype: Because this beta chain is a stray read in a library intended to capture alpha chains, its abundance should not be given much weight. This rearrangement joins TRBV15 to TRBJ1-1; D call uncertain. This CDR3 is built from 15 residues. Deletions cut 3 bases from V and 2 bases from J, with 13 bases between. From germline, CDR1 is LNHNV and CDR2 YYDKDF (reference sequence). The CDR3 nucleotides are TGTGCCACCAGCAGGTGGGATAGCCGAAACACTGAAGCTTTCTTT. It encodes CATSRWDSRNTEAFF.

In its sample, this clonotype was seen many times. This beta chain represents an off-target read in a library built for alpha chains; its size is of limited meaning. The V and J genes are TRBV10-3 and TRBJ2-3, with 9 bases identical to TRBD1. V lost 7 bases and J lost 4; bases outside the gene matches: 9. CDR3 size: 15 residues. The germline V gene has CDR1 ENHRY and CDR2 SYGVKD. The DNA for the CDR3 is TGTGCCATCACCAAGGACAGGGGCCGCCCAGATACGCAGTATTTT. Translated, it gives CAITKDRGRPDTQYF.

The sample holds many counts of this clonotype. This beta chain represents an off-target read in a library built for alpha chains; its size is of limited meaning. This sequence joins TRBV28 and TRBJ2-7; D is uncertain. With 2 bases removed from V and 0 bases from J, the gap between germline ends came to 8 bases. Germline V gives CDR1 MDHEN, CDR2 SYDVKM. This CDR3 has 14 residues. CDR3 sequence: CASSLRLLSYEQYF. The CDR3 DNA sequence: TGTGCCAGCAGTTTACGTCTCCTCTCCTACGAGCAGTACTTC.

This clonotype occurred a few times. A library prepared for alpha chains yielded this beta chain as an off-target read; its size is of little meaning. The chain combines TRBV6-5 with TRBJ1-2, with 7 nucleotides matching TRBD1. The CDR3 consists of 15 residues. Germline V lookup: CDR1 MNHEY, CDR2 SVGAGI. Trimming cost V 9 bases and J 4 bases; bases outside gene matches: 14. The CDR3, as DNA: TGTGCCAGTCGTACCCAGGGGGTATACGGCTATGGCTACACCTTC. Amino acid sequence: CASRTQGVYGYGYTF.

This clonotype was observed at least ten times. Because this beta chain is a stray read in a library intended to capture alpha chains, its abundance should not be given much weight. V gene TRBV10-3 combines with J gene TRBJ2-7; D not certain. V was cut by 7 bases and J by 0 bases, with 19 bases left in between. Per the germline V gene, CDR1 is ENHRY and CDR2 is SYGVKD. The CDR3 contains 16 residues. The CDR3 region is CAITANSYSLSYEQYF. The DNA for the CDR3 is TGTGCCATCACAGCAAATAGCTATAGTCTCTCCTACGAGCAGTACTTC.

This clonotype appeared a few times. The library was designed around alpha chains, so this beta chain is a stray read whose abundance carries little weight. The V and J genes are TRBV5-6 and TRBJ1-3; a possible D gene is TRBD1 (5 bases). CDR1 SGHDT and CDR2 YYEEEE come from the germline V gene. The germline V and J ends were trimmed by 1 base and 3 bases, with 20 bases remaining between them. This CDR3 comprises 18 residues. The CDR3 here is CASSLFIAQGNNGNTIYF. The CDR3 nucleotides are TGTGCCAGCAGCTTGTTCATTGCGCAGGGAAATAATGGAAACACCATATATTTT.

This clonotype was observed at least ten times. This beta chain came through as a stray read in a library set up for alpha chains, and its size says little. The chain uses TRBV28 and TRBJ2-1; D is unclear. V was clipped by 6 bases and J by 0 bases, with 18 bases between them. Germline CDR1 reads MDHEN; CDR2 reads SYDVKM. This CDR3 spans 17 amino acids. The CDR3 region has the DNA TGTGCCAGCAGACCACCGCCCCTTTATAGCTCCTACAATGAGCAGTTCTTC. Translation: CASRPPPLYSSYNEQFF.

This clonotype showed up many times. Since it is a stray read in a library aimed at alpha chains, this beta chain has a size that is not meaningful. The chain uses TRBV4-1 and TRBJ2-1; a weak D match, TRBD2 (5 bases). CDR1 and CDR2 from the germline V gene are MGHRA and YSYEKL. This CDR3 has 15 amino acids. Trimming removed 0 bases at V and 4 bases at J, with 10 bases between. As DNA, the CDR3 is TGCGCCAGCAGCCAAGATAGAGCGGAGTACAATGAGCAGTTCTTC. It encodes CASSQDRAEYNEQFF.

This clonotype was detected a few times. A library prepared for alpha chains yielded this beta chain as an off-target read; its size is of little meaning. The chain uses TRBV4-3 and TRBJ2-3; 7 nucleotides match TRBD1. Germline lookup yields CDR1 LGHNA and CDR2 YSLEER. This CDR3 contains 15 residues. V was clipped by 3 bases and J by 9 bases; unmatched bases: 12. For the CDR3, the DNA is TGCGCCAGCAGCCACAGTGGTCCAGGGGGAAGGACGCAGTATTTT. Protein sequence: CASSHSGPGGRTQYF.

At least ten counts were recorded for this clonotype. The size of this beta chain means little, since it is a stray read in a library made for alpha chains. The J gene is TRBJ1-2, the V gene TRBV12-3 or TRBV12-4; maybe TRBD1 (5 bases). V gave up 7 bases and J gave up 6 bases, with 18 bases separating them. This CDR3 spans 14 amino acids. The CDR3 sequence is CASTAGPSSNGYTF. The CDR3 region has the DNA TGTGCCAGCACCGCGGGACCGTCCTCAAATGGCTACACCTTC.

This clonotype rates as medium-sized. The library was designed around alpha chains, so this beta chain is a stray read whose abundance carries little weight. The rearrangement links TRBV19 to TRBJ1-5, with TRBD1 as a possible D gene (6 bases). The germline CDR1 and CDR2 sequences are LNHDA and SQIVND (reference sequence). This CDR3 contains 16 residues. Trimming shortened V by 0 bases and J by 10 bases, and 19 bases separated the two germline ends. The CDR3 reads CASSIEARGRVSPQHF. The CDR3 DNA is TGTGCCAGTAGTATAGAGGCCAGGGGCCGGGTAAGTCCCCAGCATTTT.